This T cell receptor (beta chain) derives from a study of CD8 T cells in Susac syndrome. Study background: Active disease was present in about six of the sequenced Susac syndrome patients, and remission in about eight. When their blood was taken, the Susac syndrome patients had either not yet had any therapy, were taking corticosteroids, or were taking intravenous immunoglobulin alone.

Random hexamers served to reverse transcribe roughly 0.5 to 1 ug RNA. Amplification of TCR beta CDR3 spanned 54 Vbeta and 13 Jbeta via immunoSEQ multiplex PCR. A single record per CDR3 protein comes from TCRdb applying MiXCR to the immunoSEQ multiplex PCR reads. The sample comprises under 70,000 distinct CDR3 sequences, 95% of which are singletons, and 0.75% rests with the top ten. This CDR3 region has 13 residues. The germline V gene encodes CDR1 SGHDT and CDR2 YYEEEE. V gave up 1 base and J gave up 6 bases, with 8 bases separating them. The receptor comes from a human donor with Susac syndrome. The sequencing input was CD8+ T cells from PBMCs. The gene calls are TRBV5-6 and TRBJ2-1, with D possibly being TRBD1 or TRBD2 (5 bases each). CDR3 DNA sequence: TGTGCCAGCAGCTTGAAGGGGAGCAATGAGCAGTTCTTC. Translating gives CASSLKGSNEQFF.